This T cell receptor beta chain stems from a study of OX40 agonist ivuxolimab in advanced cancers. On the study more broadly: Three patients showed partial responses: one hepatocellular carcinoma and two cutaneous melanoma cases.

A history of autoimmune disease or systemic immunosuppression excluded patients. TCRdb's copy holds only in-frame clones and misses some; the assay was immunoSEQ multiplex PCR. The repertoire holds approximately 69,000 clones, with over 60% as singletons. CDR3 size: 12 residues. The germline CDR1 and CDR2 sequences are SGHTA and FQGNSA. The trim removed 2 bases at V and 8 bases at J, leaving 3 bases unmatched. This clone was recorded a few times. This chain joins TRBV7-2 and TRBJ2-7, with 7 positions matching TRBD1. The TCR was taken from an adult with an advanced solid tumor such as melanoma, head and neck, liver or kidney cancer. The sequences come from CD4+ or CD8+ T cells sorted from blood, collected in a trial of the OX40 agonist ivuxolimab. The CDR3 protein is CASSLRGLKQYF. In DNA form, the CDR3 reads TGTGCCAGCAGCTTAAGGGGGCTCAAGCAGTACTTC. Supplemented by reference TRBV7-2 and TRBJ2-7, the full variable domain reads GAGVSQSPSNKVTEKGKDVELRCDPISGHTALYWYRQSLGQGLEFLIYFQGNSAPDKSGLPSDRFSAERTGGSVSTLTIQRTQQEDSAVYLCASSLRGLKQYFGPGTRLTVT.